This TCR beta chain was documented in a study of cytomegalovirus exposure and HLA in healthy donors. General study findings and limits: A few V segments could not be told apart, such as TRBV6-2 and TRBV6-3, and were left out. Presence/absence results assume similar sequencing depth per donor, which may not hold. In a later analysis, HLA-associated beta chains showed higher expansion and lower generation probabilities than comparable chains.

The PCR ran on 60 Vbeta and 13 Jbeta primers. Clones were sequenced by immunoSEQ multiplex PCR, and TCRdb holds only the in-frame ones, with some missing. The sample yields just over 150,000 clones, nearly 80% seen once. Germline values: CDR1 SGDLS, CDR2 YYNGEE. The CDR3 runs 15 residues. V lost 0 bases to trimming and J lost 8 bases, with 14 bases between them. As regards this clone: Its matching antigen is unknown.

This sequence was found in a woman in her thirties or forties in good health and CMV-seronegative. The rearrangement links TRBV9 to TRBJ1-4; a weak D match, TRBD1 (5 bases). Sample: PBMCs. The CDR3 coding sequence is TGTGCCAGCAGCGTAGCAATAGGGGTGGGGGAAAAACTGTTTTTT. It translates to CASSVAIGVGEKLFF.